This T cell receptor beta chain was sequenced in a study of cytomegalovirus exposure and HLA in healthy donors. CDR3 length equals 16 residues. CDR1 is SGHDT, CDR2 YYEEEE, per germline. V lost 4 bases to trimming and J lost 7 bases; unmatched junction nucleotides: 8. The PCR used 60 Vbeta and 13 Jbeta primers. Per the original methods: An analysis that came later counted 80 million or so unique TCR beta chains, around 12 million shared. Data came from immunoSEQ multiplex PCR; TCRdb stores just in-frame clones and leaves some out. Clone size and the V and J calls come from that table; the DNA yielded D and trimming. The data contain a few hundred thousand clones, roughly 89% of them singletons. This clone has only a few counts. The antigen is unknown. Broader study findings: Previous analysis showed most TCR beta V segments were productive about 90% or about 30% of the time. It was taken for granted in presence/absence analyses that sequencing depth across donors was roughly uniform.

Sequenced sample: PBMCs. This TCR derives from a woman aged 18-30 years in good health and CMV-seronegative. This rearrangement joins TRBV5-6 to TRBJ1-6; 10 nucleotides align to TRBD1. The CDR3 DNA sequence: TGTGCCAGCAGCGATCACAGGGGACAGGGGAATTCACCCCTCCACTTT. Translating gives CASSDHRGQGNSPLHF.